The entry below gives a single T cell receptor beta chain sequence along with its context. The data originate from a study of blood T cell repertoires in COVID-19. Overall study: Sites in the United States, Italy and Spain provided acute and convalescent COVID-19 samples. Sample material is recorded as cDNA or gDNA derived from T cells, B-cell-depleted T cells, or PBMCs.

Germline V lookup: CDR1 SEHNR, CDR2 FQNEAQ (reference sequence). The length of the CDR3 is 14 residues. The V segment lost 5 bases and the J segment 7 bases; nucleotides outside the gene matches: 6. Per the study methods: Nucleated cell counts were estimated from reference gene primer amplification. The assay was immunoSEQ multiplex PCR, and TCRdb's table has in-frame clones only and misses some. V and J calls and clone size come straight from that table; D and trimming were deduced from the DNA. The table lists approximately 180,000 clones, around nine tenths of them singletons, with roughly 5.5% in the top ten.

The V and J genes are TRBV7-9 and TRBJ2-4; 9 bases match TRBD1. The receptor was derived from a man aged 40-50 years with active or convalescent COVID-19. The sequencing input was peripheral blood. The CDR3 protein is CASSQTQGANIQYF. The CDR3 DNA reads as TGTGCCAGCAGCCAAACACAGGGGGCGAACATTCAGTACTTC.